The clone carrying this T cell receptor (beta chain) was seen just once. CDR3 length: 14 amino acids. Germline lookup yields CDR1 LNHDA and CDR2 SQIVND (reference sequence). Trimming removed 6 bases from V and 7 bases from J; junction bases left unmatched: 5. Assay: immunoSEQ multiplex PCR; the TCRdb copy retains only in-frame clones and omits some. The sample shows fewer than 20,000 clones, 84% of them seen only once. The data derive from a study of OX40 agonist ivuxolimab in advanced cancers. Sequencing was performed on CD4+ or CD8+ T cells sorted from blood, taken in a trial of the OX40 agonist ivuxolimab. This TCR derives from an adult with an advanced solid tumor such as melanoma, head and neck, liver or kidney cancer. The gene calls are TRBV19 and TRBJ2-1, with 11 bases aligning to TRBD2. CDR3: CASRYTSGRNEQFF. CDR3 in DNA: TGTGCCAGTAGATACACTAGCGGGAGAAATGAGCAGTTCTTC.